This is a list of T cell receptor beta chains from one sample in a study of blood T cell repertoires in COVID-19. Data came from immunoSEQ multiplex PCR; TCRdb stores just in-frame clones and leaves some out. The sample includes hundreds of thousands of clones, roughly 89% seen only once; the top ten take roughly 2.6%. The material sequenced was PBMCs or T cells enriched from blood (not recorded which). Every receptor here comes from a woman aged 25 to 39 with acute COVID-19. CDR3s include the opening cysteine and the closing phenylalanine or tryptophan. Fields, in order: V gene, D gene, clone size, J gene, CDR3 DNA, CDR3 protein. The D gene is left open where the match is weak. Clone size is stated in some rows and not others, as once, few, many or a class when expanded.

V gene: TRBV3-1/TRBV3-2; D gene: .; clone size: .; J gene: TRBJ2-3; CDR3 DNA: TGTGCCAGCAACCCCCGCGGGGCCGCAGATACGCAGTATTTT; CDR3 protein: CASNPRGAADTQYF
V gene: TRBV6-6; D gene: .; clone size: .; J gene: TRBJ1-4; CDR3 DNA: TGTGCCAGCAGCCGGGGAGGGAGAGGTGAAAAACTGTTTTTT; CDR3 protein: CASSRGGRGEKLFF
V gene: TRBV12-5; D gene: .; clone size: .; J gene: TRBJ1-2; CDR3 DNA: TGTGCTAGTGGTTTGGCAGGGGAGCTTGACTATGGCTACACCTTC; CDR3 protein: CASGLAGELDYGYTF
V gene: TRBV7-2; D gene: .; clone size: .; J gene: TRBJ2-5; CDR3 DNA: TGTGCCAGCAGCCAACACAGGCGCCAAGAGACCCAGTACTTC; CDR3 protein: CASSQHRRQETQYF
V gene: TRBV6-2/TRBV6-3; D gene: .; clone size: .; J gene: TRBJ2-1; CDR3 DNA: TGTGCCAGCAGTTACTCGAGCGAAGGGGGCAATGAGCAGTTCTTC; CDR3 protein: CASSYSSEGGNEQFF
V gene: TRBV7-9; D gene: .; clone size: .; J gene: TRBJ1-1; CDR3 DNA: TGTGCCAGCAGCTTAGTAGGGCAGGGAGGGACTGAAGCTTTCTTT; CDR3 protein: CASSLVGQGGTEAFF
V gene: TRBV6-5; D gene: .; clone size: few; J gene: TRBJ1-4; CDR3 DNA: TGTGCCAGCAGAAGTGGAGGGGTTGCTAATGAAAAACTGTTTTTT; CDR3 protein: CASRSGGVANEKLFF
V gene: TRBV5-1; D gene: .; clone size: .; J gene: TRBJ1-2; CDR3 DNA: TGCGCCAGCACCCCCGAGTTCAACAGGGACTATGGCTACACCTTC; CDR3 protein: CASTPEFNRDYGYTF
V gene: TRBV4-2; D gene: .; clone size: .; J gene: TRBJ1-2; CDR3 DNA: TGTGCCAGCAGTCTCGGGACACAGGACTATGGCTACACCTTC; CDR3 protein: CASSLGTQDYGYTF
V gene: TRBV6-5; D gene: .; clone size: .; J gene: TRBJ1-1; CDR3 DNA: TGTGCCAGCAGTCGCCAGGGTGAAGCTTTCTTT; CDR3 protein: CASSRQGEAFF
V gene: TRBV6-6; D gene: TRBD1; clone size: .; J gene: TRBJ1-2; CDR3 DNA: TGTGCCAGCAGTTTAGGGGGACAGGCGTATGGCTACACCTTC; CDR3 protein: CASSLGGQAYGYTF
V gene: TRBV4-3; D gene: .; clone size: .; J gene: TRBJ1-1; CDR3 DNA: TGCGCCAGCAACCAAGATAGGAACAGGGACACTGAAGCTTTCTTT; CDR3 protein: CASNQDRNRDTEAFF
V gene: TRBV19; D gene: .; clone size: .; J gene: TRBJ2-1; CDR3 DNA: TGTGCCAGTAGTATTGTGGGGGCCGGGGAGCAGTTCTTC; CDR3 protein: CASSIVGAGEQFF
V gene: TRBV6-2/TRBV6-3; D gene: TRBD1; clone size: .; J gene: TRBJ2-7; CDR3 DNA: TGTGCCAGCAGTTCCCCCGCCGGGACAGGATCATACGAGCAGTACTTC; CDR3 protein: CASSSPAGTGSYEQYF
V gene: TRBV6-5; D gene: TRBD1; clone size: .; J gene: TRBJ2-2; CDR3 DNA: TGTGCCAGCAGTAACTGGGACAGTTACACCGGGGAGCTGTTTTTT; CDR3 protein: CASSNWDSYTGELFF
V gene: TRBV13; D gene: TRBD1; clone size: .; J gene: TRBJ2-7; CDR3 DNA: TGTGCCAGCAGCTTTGGACAGGGTCGATCCTACGAGCAGTACTTC; CDR3 protein: CASSFGQGRSYEQYF
V gene: TRBV5-5; D gene: .; clone size: .; J gene: TRBJ2-5; CDR3 DNA: TGTGCCAGCAGCCGGGACCAAGAGACCCAGTACTTC; CDR3 protein: CASSRDQETQYF
V gene: TRBV4-3; D gene: TRBD2; clone size: .; J gene: TRBJ2-7; CDR3 DNA: TGCGCCAGCAGCCAAGGGGTGGGTAGCGGGGGCTACGAGCAGTACTTC; CDR3 protein: CASSQGVGSGGYEQYF
V gene: TRBV7-9; D gene: TRBD1; clone size: .; J gene: TRBJ2-7; CDR3 DNA: TGTGCCAGCAGCCTCCAGGGGGACGAGCAGTACTTC; CDR3 protein: CASSLQGDEQYF
V gene: TRBV2; D gene: TRBD1; clone size: .; J gene: TRBJ1-3; CDR3 DNA: TGTGCCAGCAACACAGGGGATTTCTCTGGAAACACCATATATTTT; CDR3 protein: CASNTGDFSGNTIYF
V gene: TRBV19; D gene: .; clone size: .; J gene: TRBJ2-2; CDR3 DNA: TGTGCCAGTAGTATAGATCACTCGAACACCGGGGAGCTGTTTTTT; CDR3 protein: CASSIDHSNTGELFF
V gene: TRBV4-3; D gene: .; clone size: .; J gene: TRBJ1-2; CDR3 DNA: TGCGCCAGCAGCCAAGATCGGGGGGGTTTGGGTCGTGGCTACACCTTC; CDR3 protein: CASSQDRGGLGRGYTF
V gene: TRBV5-1; D gene: TRBD1; clone size: once; J gene: TRBJ1-2; CDR3 DNA: TGCGCCAGCAGCCCCGGACAGGGGGGAGGCTATGGCTACACCTTC; CDR3 protein: CASSPGQGGGYGYTF
V gene: TRBV7-9; D gene: .; clone size: .; J gene: TRBJ1-6; CDR3 DNA: TGTGCCAGCTCCCCAGGGCAGGGGAGATCCTATAATTCACCCCTCCACTTT; CDR3 protein: CASSPGQGRSYNSPLHF
V gene: TRBV30; D gene: .; clone size: .; J gene: TRBJ1-5; CDR3 DNA: TGTGCCTGGAGTGGACATGAACGAGAGCAGCCCCAGCATTTT; CDR3 protein: CAWSGHEREQPQHF
V gene: TRBV10-1; D gene: .; clone size: .; J gene: TRBJ1-2; CDR3 DNA: TGCGCCAGCACCCCGGGGAGGGTCTATGGCTACACCTTC; CDR3 protein: CASTPGRVYGYTF
V gene: TRBV12-3/TRBV12-4; D gene: .; clone size: .; J gene: TRBJ2-7; CDR3 DNA: TGTGCCAGCAACGCGGCGGGTTCCTACGAGCAGTACTTC; CDR3 protein: CASNAAGSYEQYF
V gene: TRBV18; D gene: TRBD1; clone size: few; J gene: TRBJ2-7; CDR3 DNA: TGTGCCAGCTCACCCCTCGGGACAGGGGACAACGAGCAGTACTTC; CDR3 protein: CASSPLGTGDNEQYF
V gene: TRBV7-6; D gene: .; clone size: .; J gene: TRBJ1-2; CDR3 DNA: TGTGCCAGCAGCTTAGTAGGGGGTGTCTATGGCTACACCTTC; CDR3 protein: CASSLVGGVYGYTF
V gene: TRBV4-1; D gene: .; clone size: .; J gene: TRBJ1-1; CDR3 DNA: TGCGCCAGCCACGGGAGGGCGGGAGCTTTCTTT; CDR3 protein: CASHGRAGAFF
V gene: TRBV5-5; D gene: .; clone size: .; J gene: TRBJ2-1; CDR3 DNA: TGTGCCAGCAGCCAGGGGAATGAGCAGTTCTTC; CDR3 protein: CASSQGNEQFF
V gene: TRBV30; D gene: TRBD2; clone size: few; J gene: TRBJ2-5; CDR3 DNA: TGTGCCTGGAGTGTAGGGCTAGCGGGGGGGCGGGAGACCCAGTACTTC; CDR3 protein: CAWSVGLAGGRETQYF
V gene: TRBV2; D gene: .; clone size: .; J gene: TRBJ2-7; CDR3 DNA: TGTGCCAGCAGGGTGCAGGGGTCCACCTACGAGCAGTACTTC; CDR3 protein: CASRVQGSTYEQYF
V gene: TRBV7-9; D gene: .; clone size: .; J gene: TRBJ1-2; CDR3 DNA: TGTGCCAGCAGCGACTTCCTGAGGGGCTACACCTTC; CDR3 protein: CASSDFLRGYTF
V gene: TRBV27; D gene: .; clone size: .; J gene: TRBJ1-3; CDR3 DNA: TGTGCCAGCAGTCCGGACAAAAGCCTGGGAAACACCATATATTTT; CDR3 protein: CASSPDKSLGNTIYF
V gene: TRBV9; D gene: TRBD2; clone size: .; J gene: TRBJ2-2; CDR3 DNA: TGTGCCAGCAGCGTAGGACAAGCGGGGATGGGGGAGCTGTTTTTT; CDR3 protein: CASSVGQAGMGELFF
V gene: TRBV6-5; D gene: .; clone size: .; J gene: TRBJ2-7; CDR3 DNA: TGTGCCAGCAGTTACGGGACAACGTACGAGCAGTACTTC; CDR3 protein: CASSYGTTYEQYF